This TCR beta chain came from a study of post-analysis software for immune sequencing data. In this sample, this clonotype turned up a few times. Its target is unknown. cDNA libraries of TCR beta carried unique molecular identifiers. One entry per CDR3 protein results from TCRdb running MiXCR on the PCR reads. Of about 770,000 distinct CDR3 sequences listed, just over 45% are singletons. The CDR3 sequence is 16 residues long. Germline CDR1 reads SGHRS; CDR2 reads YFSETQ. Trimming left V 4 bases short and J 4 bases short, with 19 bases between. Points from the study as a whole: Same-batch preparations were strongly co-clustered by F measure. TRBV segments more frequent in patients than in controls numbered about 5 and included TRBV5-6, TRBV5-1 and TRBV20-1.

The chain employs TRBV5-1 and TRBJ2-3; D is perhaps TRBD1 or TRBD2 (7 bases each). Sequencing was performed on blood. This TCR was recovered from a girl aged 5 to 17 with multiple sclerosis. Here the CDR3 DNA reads TGCGCCAGCAGCCCGGACCTCAGGGGGAGGGCAGATACGCAGTATTTT. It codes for CASSPDLRGRADTQYF.